These T cell receptor beta chains were read from a single sample in a study of persistence of HIV-infected CD4 T cells. For these TCRs, the target antigens are not known. The data were produced by immunoSEQ multiplex PCR, yet TCRdb's version contains in-frame clones alone and is incomplete. The repertoire holds tens of thousands of clones, around 82% seen once, with 3.5% to 5% in the top ten. The sample here was CD4+ T cells sorted from PBMCs after roughly 17-hour stimulation, taken from a patient who received antiretroviral therapy. The source of these receptors is an adult man with HIV who was CMV-seropositive. CDR3s include the opening cysteine and the closing phenylalanine or tryptophan. A D gene is named only where the DNA matches it firmly. The listing skips clone size in some rows; elsewhere it reads once, few, many or a size class.

V	J	size	D	DNA	CDR3
TRBV19	TRBJ1-2	NA	NA	TGTGCCAGTAGGTCCGATTTTCGCTACACCTTC	CASRSDFRYTF
TRBV6-1	TRBJ1-4	NA	NA	TGTGCCAGCAGTGAATATCGGCAGTCGGAAAAACTGTTTTTT	CASSEYRQSEKLFF
TRBV5-8	TRBJ2-3	NA	NA	TGTGCCAGCAGCTCGCGCGGCACAGATACGCAGTATTTT	CASSSRGTDTQYF
TRBV18	TRBJ1-6	NA	TRBD1	TGTGCCAGCTCACCCCCAGGGGGCCGTAATTCACCCCTCCACTTT	CASSPPGGRNSPLHF
TRBV28	TRBJ2-7	NA	NA	TGTGCCAGCAGTCCACACACCGACAGAGCCGAGCAGTACTTC	CASSPHTDRAEQYF
TRBV19	TRBJ2-7	NA	NA	TGTGCCAGTAGTATTTGGCCCTTCTACGAGCAGTACTTC	CASSIWPFYEQYF
TRBV10-3	TRBJ2-3	once	TRBD2	TGTGCCATCAGTGAGGAGCCCTCAGCGGGAAAAGATACGCAGTATTTT	CAISEEPSAGKDTQYF
TRBV28	TRBJ1-5	NA	TRBD1	TGTGCCAGCAGACACGGGACAGCAGCAAATCAGCCCCAGCATTTT	CASRHGTAANQPQHF
TRBV7-9	TRBJ2-2	NA	NA	TGTGCCAGCAGCTTAGCAGGGGCCGACGGGGAGCTGTTTTTT	CASSLAGADGELFF
TRBV5-1	TRBJ1-1	NA	TRBD1	TGCGCCAGCAGCTTCCGGGACAGTGGCACTGAAGCTTTCTTT	CASSFRDSGTEAFF
TRBV5-1	TRBJ2-3	once	NA	TGCGCCAGCAGCTCCGGACAGAACACAGATACGCAGTATTTT	CASSSGQNTDTQYF
TRBV29-1	TRBJ2-5	once	TRBD2	TGCAGCGTTGACGGACTAGCGGGGAGGGAGACCCAGTACTTC	CSVDGLAGRETQYF
TRBV6-5	TRBJ1-6	NA	TRBD1	TGTGCCAGCACGGACAGGGGCGATTCACCCCTCCACTTT	CASTDRGDSPLHF
TRBV5-1	TRBJ1-2	NA	NA	TGCGCCAGCAGCCTGGTGGTGGGGGGGACCTATGGCTACACCTTC	CASSLVVGGTYGYTF
TRBV5-4	TRBJ2-4	NA	TRBD2	TGTGCCAGCAGCTTGGTGTCTAGCGGGGGGGCCTATGGCGGCTCCATTCAGTACTTC	CASSLVSSGGAYGGSIQYF
TRBV2	TRBJ1-2	NA	NA	TGTGCCAGCAGACGCGGGGGCTATGGCTACACCTTC	CASRRGGYGYTF
TRBV24-1	TRBJ1-3	NA	NA	TGTGCCACCAGTGAGGGGGAATCTGGAAACACCATATATTTT	CATSEGESGNTIYF
TRBV28	TRBJ1-5	NA	NA	TGTGCCAGCACCGCCCAACAGAGGCCCCAGCATTTT	CASTAQQRPQHF
TRBV5-1	TRBJ2-2	NA	TRBD1	TGCGCCAGCAGCTTAGACAGGGTCACCGGGGAGCTGTTTTTT	CASSLDRVTGELFF
TRBV28	TRBJ1-1	NA	NA	TGTGCCAGCAGTCCGGGGAGGACAGTGAACACTGAAGCTTTCTTT	CASSPGRTVNTEAFF
TRBV5-4	TRBJ2-1	NA	TRBD2	TGTGCCAGCAGCAGGACTAGCGGGGGGGCTCGGAATGAGCAGTTCTTC	CASSRTSGGARNEQFF
TRBV10-3	TRBJ1-4	NA	NA	TGTGCCATCGGCCCGGGGCAAAATGAAAAACTGTTTTTT	CAIGPGQNEKLFF
TRBV18	TRBJ1-6	NA	TRBD1	TGTGCCAGCTCACCCCCCGGGACAGGGGCCAATTCACCCCTCCACTTT	CASSPPGTGANSPLHF
TRBV19	TRBJ1-5	NA	NA	TGTGCCAGTAGTATAGATACATTCTCCCGCGCTAATCAGCCCCAGCATTTT	CASSIDTFSRANQPQHF
TRBV28	TRBJ1-2	NA	TRBD1	TGTGCCAGCAGTCCCAGGGGGGGATATGATGGCTACACCTTC	CASSPRGGYDGYTF
TRBV18	TRBJ2-3	NA	NA	TGTGCCAGCTCACCAGTCCCGCTAAACACAGATACGCAGTATTTT	CASSPVPLNTDTQYF
TRBV3-1/TRBV3-2	TRBJ1-4	NA	TRBD1	TGTGCCAGCAGCCGAGAAAGGACAGGGGGGAATGAAAAACTGTTTTTT	CASSRERTGGNEKLFF
TRBV10-3	TRBJ1-2	few	NA	TGTGCCATCAGTGGGGAGGACCGAGGGCTCAAGGGCCTATATCGCTACACCTTC	CAISGEDRGLKGLYRYTF
TRBV5-1	TRBJ2-1	NA	TRBD2	TGCGCCAGCAGCTTCCCTAGCGGAAACGGGGAGGAGCAGTTCTTC	CASSFPSGNGEEQFF
TRBV29-1	TRBJ1-1	NA	NA	TGCAGCGTTGAATTGACAGTGAACACTGAAGCTTTCTTT	CSVELTVNTEAFF
TRBV7-9	TRBJ1-5	NA	TRBD1	TGTGCCAGCAGCCTAGGACAGGATAGCAATCAGCCCCAGCATTTT	CASSLGQDSNQPQHF
TRBV12-3/TRBV12-4	TRBJ1-1	NA	NA	TGTGCCAGCAGTCTCTCGGAGAACACTGAAGCTTTCTTT	CASSLSENTEAFF
TRBV7-5	TRBJ2-5	few	NA	TGTGCCAGAAGCAAGAGGGGGACCCAGTACTTC	CARSKRGTQYF
TRBV2	TRBJ2-3	NA	TRBD2	TGTGCTACCAGTCGACTAGCGGTGAGCACAGATACGCAGTATTTT	CATSRLAVSTDTQYF
TRBV27	TRBJ1-3	NA	TRBD1	TGTGCCAGTGGGACAGCTGGAAACACCATATATTTT	CASGTAGNTIYF
TRBV7-9	TRBJ1-2	once	NA	TGTGCCAGCAGCTCTCAGGGAGTCGACTATGGCTACACCTTC	CASSSQGVDYGYTF
TRBV4-2	TRBJ1-2	NA	NA	TGTGCCAGCAGCCAGGCGACAGTTGCTAACTATGGCTACACCTTC	CASSQATVANYGYTF
TRBV18	TRBJ2-3	NA	NA	TGTGCCAGCTCACCGTCGTCGTCTAGCACAGATACGCAGTATTTT	CASSPSSSSTDTQYF
TRBV27	TRBJ2-7	NA	NA	TGTGCCAGCAGTTTATCCCGGGACTGGGGTCGGGGTGAGCAGTACTTC	CASSLSRDWGRGEQYF
TRBV18	TRBJ1-5	few	NA	TGTGCCAGCTCACTCGATATCGATCAGCCCCAGCATTTT	CASSLDIDQPQHF
TRBV7-9	TRBJ2-2	once	TRBD2	TGTGCCAGCAGCTTGGGGGCTAGCGGGAGCACCGGGGAGCTGTTTTTT	CASSLGASGSTGELFF
TRBV9	TRBJ2-1	NA	NA	TGTGCCAGCAGACAGATTACCTACAATGAGCAGTTCTTC	CASRQITYNEQFF